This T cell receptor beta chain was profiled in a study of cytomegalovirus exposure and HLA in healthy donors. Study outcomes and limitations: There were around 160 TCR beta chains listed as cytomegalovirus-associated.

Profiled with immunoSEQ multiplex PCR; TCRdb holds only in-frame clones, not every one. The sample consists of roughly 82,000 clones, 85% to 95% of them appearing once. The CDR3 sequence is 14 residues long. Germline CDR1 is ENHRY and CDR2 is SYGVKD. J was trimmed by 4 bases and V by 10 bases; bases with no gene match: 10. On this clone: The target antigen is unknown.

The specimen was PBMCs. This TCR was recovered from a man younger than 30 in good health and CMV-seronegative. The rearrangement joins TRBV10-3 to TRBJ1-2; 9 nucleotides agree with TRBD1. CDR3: CASIRTGAFYGYTF. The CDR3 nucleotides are TGTGCCAGCATTCGGACAGGGGCTTTCTATGGCTACACCTTC.